This entry lists 9 T cell receptor beta chains sequenced from one sample in a study of T cell changes during pregnancy in multiple sclerosis (dated by TCRdb to about 2019). The library was generated by the immunoSEQ multiplex PCR assay. TCRdb obtained this table from immuneACCESS and retained in-frame rearrangements with V and J assigned. These tables miss some clones; where compared with another copy, unresolved V genes account for less than half of the shortfall, and the remainder is unexplained. This sample holds approximately 58,000 clones; roughly 90% were observed only once. Approximately 0.18% of the sample lies in the top ten. Sequenced material: CD4+ T cells from peripheral blood mononuclear cells, taken after pregnancy. Receptor source: a female donor in good health, enrolled as a control in a pregnancy study.

This CDR3 reads CASSQQGNNYGYTF. The CDR3 DNA follows: TGTGCCAGCAGTCAACAGGGTAACAACTATGGCTACACCTTC. The chain recombines TRBV6-6 with TRBJ1-2; possibly TRBD1 for D (6 bases). The CDR3 loop spans 14 amino acids. Germline loops: CDR1 MNHNY, CDR2 SVGAGI (reference sequence). V was trimmed by 5 bases and J by 2 bases, leaving 12 bases between them.

The chain combines TRBV5-3 with TRBJ2-5, with a possible D match to TRBD2 (5 bases). TRBV5-3 is filed as an ORF, its function uncertain. The CDR3 is made up of 10 amino acids. Trimming took 5 bases from V and 12 from J, leaving 11 bases between them. In DNA form, the CDR3 reads TGTGCCAGAAGTTCGGGATTCAAGTACTTC. It specifies CARSSGFKYF.

This chain links TRBV7-2 with TRBJ2-1, with 9 bases lining up with TRBD2. Trimming cost V 8 bases and J 6 bases; bases outside gene matches: 5. Germline V gene data show CDR1 as SGHTA and CDR2 as FQGNSA. The CDR3 length is 13 residues. The CDR3 spells CASAGGLFNEQFF. Written as DNA, the CDR3 is TGTGCCAGCGCGGGGGGGTTGTTCAATGAGCAGTTCTTC. The variable domain in full, completed from reference TRBV7-2 and TRBJ2-1, reads GAGVSQSPSNKVTEKGKDVELRCDPISGHTALYWYRQSLGQGLEFLIYFQGNSAPDKSGLPSDRFSAERTGGSVSTLTIQRTQQEDSAVYLCASAGGLFNEQFFGPGTRLTVL.

The V gene is TRBV7-3, the J gene TRBJ2-3, with 8 bases identical to TRBD2. V gave up 5 bases and J gave up 2 bases; unmatched junction bases: 6. This CDR3 has 15 amino acids. Germline values: CDR1 SGHTA, CDR2 FQGTGA. CDR3 sequence reads: CASSPGLAFTDTQYF. The DNA of the CDR3 is TGTGCCAGCAGCCCCGGACTAGCCTTCACAGATACGCAGTATTTT.

This clone was recorded once. V and J are TRBV5-6 and TRBJ1-2; unclear D gene. The CDR3 is made up of 14 amino acids. The germline V gene has CDR1 SGHDT and CDR2 YYEEEE. V was pared by 0 bases and J by 4 bases, with 10 bases between. The CDR3 region is CASSLAQESYGYTF. The CDR3 nucleotides read TGTGCCAGCAGCTTGGCCCAGGAAAGCTATGGCTACACCTTC.

V usage is TRBV2 and J usage is TRBJ2-5, with 10 bases aligning to TRBD2. J was trimmed by 3 bases and V by 4 bases; bases with no gene match: 2. In germline, CDR1 is SNHLY, CDR2 FYNNEI. The CDR3 is 14 amino acids. CDR3 DNA: TGTGCCAGCAGTGGTAGCGGGGGGAAAGAGACCCAGTACTTC. This sequence encodes CASSGSGGKETQYF.

The sample holds one count of this clone. V is TRBV7-8 and J is TRBJ1-6, with TRBD1 matching 9 bases. Germline CDR1 SGHVS, CDR2 FQNEAQ. The CDR3 has 15 residues. The J segment lost 9 bases and the V segment lost 5 bases, leaving 8 bases of the junction unmatched. The CDR3 is CASSQFTGGGSPLHF. The CDR3 nucleotides are TGTGCCAGCAGCCAATTCACAGGGGGCGGTTCACCCCTCCACTTT.

V and J are TRBV28 and TRBJ2-7; D not resolved. The length of the CDR3 is 13 residues. Germline V gene lookup returns CDR1 MDHEN and CDR2 SYDVKM. Trimming took off 5 bases at V and 13 bases at J, with 21 bases between the two ends. Written as DNA, the CDR3 is TGTGCCAGCAGTCTAAATACCCCACAGCCCGAATACTTC. Residues: CASSLNTPQPEYF.

This rearrangement joins TRBV28 to TRBJ2-7, with a tentative D call TRBD2 (5 bases). In germline, CDR1 is MDHEN, CDR2 SYDVKM. The CDR3 extends over 12 amino acids. Trimming removed 4 bases from V and 3 bases from J, with 7 bases in between. In nucleotides, the CDR3 is TGTGCCAGCAGTTGGGGAGTCTACGAGCAGTACTTC. Amino acids: CASSWGVYEQYF.